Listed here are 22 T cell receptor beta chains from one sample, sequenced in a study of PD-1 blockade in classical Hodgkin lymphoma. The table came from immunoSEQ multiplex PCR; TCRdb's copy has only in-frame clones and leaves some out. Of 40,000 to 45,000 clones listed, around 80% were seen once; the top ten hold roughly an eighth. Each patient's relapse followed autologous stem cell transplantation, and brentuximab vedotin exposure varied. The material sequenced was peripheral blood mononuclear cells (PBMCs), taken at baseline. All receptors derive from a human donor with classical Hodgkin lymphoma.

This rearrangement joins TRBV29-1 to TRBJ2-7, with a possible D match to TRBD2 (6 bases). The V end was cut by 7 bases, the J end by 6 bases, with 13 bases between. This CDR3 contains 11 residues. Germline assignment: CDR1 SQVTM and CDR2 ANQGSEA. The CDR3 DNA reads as TGCAGCGCTACCGCCGGGGGCGAGCAGTACTTC. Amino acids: CSATAGGEQYF.

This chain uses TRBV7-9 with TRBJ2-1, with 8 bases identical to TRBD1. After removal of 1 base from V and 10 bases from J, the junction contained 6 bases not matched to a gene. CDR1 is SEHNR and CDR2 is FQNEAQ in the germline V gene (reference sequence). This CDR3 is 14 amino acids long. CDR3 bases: TGTGCCAGCAGCTTAGGCCCCCGACAGGGGGAGCAGTTCTTC. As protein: CASSLGPRQGEQFF.

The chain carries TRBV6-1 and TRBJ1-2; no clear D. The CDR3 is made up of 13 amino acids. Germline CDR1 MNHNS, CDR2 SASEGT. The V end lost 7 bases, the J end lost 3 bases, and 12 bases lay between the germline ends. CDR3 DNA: TGTGCCAGCAATAGGCCCTCTGACTATGGCTACACCTTC. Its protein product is CASNRPSDYGYTF.

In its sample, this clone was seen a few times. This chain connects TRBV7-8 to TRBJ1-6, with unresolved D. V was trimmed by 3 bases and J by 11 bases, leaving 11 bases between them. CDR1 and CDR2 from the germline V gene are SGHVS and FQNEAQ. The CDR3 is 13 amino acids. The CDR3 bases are TGTGCCAGCAGCTTTGAGCCGACTACACCCCTCCACTTT. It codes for CASSFEPTTPLHF. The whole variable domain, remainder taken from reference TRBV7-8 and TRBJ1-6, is GAGVSQSPRYKVAKRGQDVALRCDPISGHVSLFWYQQALGQGPEFLTYFQNEAQLDKSGLPSDRFFAERPEGSVSTLKIQRTQQEDSAVYLCASSFEPTTPLHFGNGTRLTVT.

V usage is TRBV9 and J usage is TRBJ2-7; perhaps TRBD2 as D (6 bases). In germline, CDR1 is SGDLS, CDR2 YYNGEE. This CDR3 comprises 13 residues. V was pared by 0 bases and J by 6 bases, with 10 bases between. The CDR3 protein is CASSVAGGAEQYF. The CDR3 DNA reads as TGTGCCAGCAGCGTAGCTGGAGGGGCCGAGCAGTACTTC.

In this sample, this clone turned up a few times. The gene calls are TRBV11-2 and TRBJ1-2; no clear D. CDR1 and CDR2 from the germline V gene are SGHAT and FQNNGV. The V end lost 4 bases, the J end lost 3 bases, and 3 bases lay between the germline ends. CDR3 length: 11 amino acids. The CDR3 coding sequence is TGTGCCAGCAGCTCCTACTATGGCTACACCTTC. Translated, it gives CASSSYYGYTF.

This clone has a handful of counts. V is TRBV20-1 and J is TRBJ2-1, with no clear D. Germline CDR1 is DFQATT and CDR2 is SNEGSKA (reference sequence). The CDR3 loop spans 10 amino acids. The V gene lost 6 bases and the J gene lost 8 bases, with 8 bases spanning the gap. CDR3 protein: CSATGDEQFF. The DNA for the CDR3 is TGCAGTGCCACTGGGGATGAGCAGTTCTTC.

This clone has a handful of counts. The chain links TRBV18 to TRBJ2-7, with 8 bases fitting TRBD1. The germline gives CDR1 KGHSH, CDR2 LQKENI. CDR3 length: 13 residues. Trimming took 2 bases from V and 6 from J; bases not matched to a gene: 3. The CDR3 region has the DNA TGTGCCAGCTCACCAGGGACAGGTCCCGAGCAGTACTTC. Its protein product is CASSPGTGPEQYF.

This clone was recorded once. The CDR3 DNA follows: TGTGCCAGCAGTCCAAGGGGGGCTACAAGCTCCTACGAGCAGTACTTC. Amino acid sequence: CASSPRGATSSYEQYF. This chain joins TRBV6-6 and TRBJ2-7; D possibly uses TRBD1 or TRBD2 (6 bases each). V lost 5 bases and J lost 0, with 17 bases in between. This CDR3 has 16 amino acids. Germline V gene lookup returns CDR1 MNHNY and CDR2 SVGAGI (reference sequence).

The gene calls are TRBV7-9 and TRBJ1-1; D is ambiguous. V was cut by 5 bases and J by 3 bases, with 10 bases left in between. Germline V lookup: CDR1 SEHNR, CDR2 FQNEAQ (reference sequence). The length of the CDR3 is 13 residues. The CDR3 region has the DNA TGTGCCAGCAGCACATACGGAGACACTGAAGCTTTCTTT. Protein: CASSTYGDTEAFF.

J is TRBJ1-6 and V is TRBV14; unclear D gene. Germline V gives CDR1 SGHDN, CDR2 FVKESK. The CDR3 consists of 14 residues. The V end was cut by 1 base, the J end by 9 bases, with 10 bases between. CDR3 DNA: TGTGCCAGCAGCCAAGGGAACTATGGTTCACCCCTCCACTTT. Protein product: CASSQGNYGSPLHF.

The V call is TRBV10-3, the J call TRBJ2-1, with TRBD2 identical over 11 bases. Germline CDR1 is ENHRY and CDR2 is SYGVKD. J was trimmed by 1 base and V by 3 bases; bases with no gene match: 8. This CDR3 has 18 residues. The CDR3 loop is CAISDFSGGARSYNEQFF. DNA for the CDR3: TGTGCCATCAGTGATTTTAGCGGGGGGGCTCGTTCCTACAATGAGCAGTTCTTC.

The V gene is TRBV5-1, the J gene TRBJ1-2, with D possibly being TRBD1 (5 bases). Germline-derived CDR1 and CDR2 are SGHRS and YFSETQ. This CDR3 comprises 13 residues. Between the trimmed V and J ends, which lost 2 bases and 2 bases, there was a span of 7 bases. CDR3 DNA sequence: TGCGCCAGCAGCTTACAGGAGAACTATGGCTACACCTTC. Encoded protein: CASSLQENYGYTF.

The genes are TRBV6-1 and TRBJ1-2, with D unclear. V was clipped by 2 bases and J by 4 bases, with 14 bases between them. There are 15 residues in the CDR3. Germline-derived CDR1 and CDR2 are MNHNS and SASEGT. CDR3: CASSELWAESYGYTF. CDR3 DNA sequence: TGTGCCAGCAGTGAATTATGGGCAGAGAGCTATGGCTACACCTTC.

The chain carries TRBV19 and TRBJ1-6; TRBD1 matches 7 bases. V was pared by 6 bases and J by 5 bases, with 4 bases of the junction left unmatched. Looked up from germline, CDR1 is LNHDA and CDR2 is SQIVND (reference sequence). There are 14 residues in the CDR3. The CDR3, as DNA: TGTGCCAGTAGCCTCAGGGGGGATAATTCACCCCTCCACTTT. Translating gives CASSLRGDNSPLHF.

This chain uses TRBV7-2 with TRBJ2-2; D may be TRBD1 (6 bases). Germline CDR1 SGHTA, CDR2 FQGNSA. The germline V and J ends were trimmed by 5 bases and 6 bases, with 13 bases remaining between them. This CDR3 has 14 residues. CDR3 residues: CASSVRQVPGELFF. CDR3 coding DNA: TGTGCCAGCAGCGTTCGACAGGTCCCCGGGGAGCTGTTTTTT.

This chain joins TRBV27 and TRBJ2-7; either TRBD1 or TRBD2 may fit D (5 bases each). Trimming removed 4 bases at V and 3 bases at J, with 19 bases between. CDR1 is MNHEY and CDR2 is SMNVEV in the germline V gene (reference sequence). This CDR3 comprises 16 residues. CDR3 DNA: TGTGCCAGCAGTTCACCCCAAGAAGAGGGGAGCTACGAGCAGTACTTC. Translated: CASSSPQEEGSYEQYF.

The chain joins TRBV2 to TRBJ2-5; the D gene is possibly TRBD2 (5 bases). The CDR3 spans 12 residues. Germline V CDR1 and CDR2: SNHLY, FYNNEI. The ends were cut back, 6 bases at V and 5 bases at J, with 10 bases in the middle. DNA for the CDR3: TGTGCCAGCAGATCCCCGGGGGAGACCCAGTACTTC. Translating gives CASRSPGETQYF. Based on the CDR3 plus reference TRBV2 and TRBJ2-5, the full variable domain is EPEVTQTPSHQVTQMGQEVILRCVPISNHLYFYWYRQILGQKVEFLVSFYNNEISEKSEIFDDQFSVERPDGSNFTLKIRSTKLEDSAMYFCASRSPGETQYFGPGTRLLVL.

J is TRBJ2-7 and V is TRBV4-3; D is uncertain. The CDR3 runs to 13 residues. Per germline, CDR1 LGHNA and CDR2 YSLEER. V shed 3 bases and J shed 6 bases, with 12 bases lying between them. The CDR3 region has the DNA TGCGCCAGCAGCCAGACGCGGACGGGCGAGCAGTACTTC. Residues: CASSQTRTGEQYF.

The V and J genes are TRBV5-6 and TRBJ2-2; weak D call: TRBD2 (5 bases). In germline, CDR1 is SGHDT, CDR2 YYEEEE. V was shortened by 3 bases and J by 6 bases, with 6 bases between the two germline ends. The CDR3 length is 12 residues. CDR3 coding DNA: TGTGCCAGCAGCTCGGGGTCCGGGGAGCTGTTTTTT. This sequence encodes CASSSGSGELFF. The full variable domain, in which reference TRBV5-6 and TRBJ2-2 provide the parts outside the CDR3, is DAGVTQSPTHLIKTRGQQVTLRCSPKSGHDTVSWYQQALGQGPQFIFQYYEEEERQRGNFPDRFSGHQFPNYSSELNVNALLLGDSALYLCASSSGSGELFFGEGSRLTVL.

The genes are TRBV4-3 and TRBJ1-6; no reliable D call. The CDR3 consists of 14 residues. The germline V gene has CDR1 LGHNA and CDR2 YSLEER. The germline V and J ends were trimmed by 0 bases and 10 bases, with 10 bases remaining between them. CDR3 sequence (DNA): TGCGCCAGCAGCCAAGATCGGCCGGGGTCACCCCTCCACTTT. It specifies CASSQDRPGSPLHF.

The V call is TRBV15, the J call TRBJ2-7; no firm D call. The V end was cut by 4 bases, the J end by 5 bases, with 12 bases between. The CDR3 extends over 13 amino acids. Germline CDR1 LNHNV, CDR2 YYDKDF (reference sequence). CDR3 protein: CATSIQRFDEQYF. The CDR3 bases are TGTGCCACCAGCATTCAGAGGTTCGACGAGCAGTACTTC.